This T cell receptor beta chain appears in the sequencing data of a study of Graves' ophthalmopathy and Graves' hyperthyroidism (dated by TCRdb to between 2018 and 2020). Regarding the complete study: Peripheral blood was collected before any treatment was given, at the time of initial diagnosis. The study used TCR beta repertoire signatures to distinguish Graves' ophthalmopathy from Graves' hyperthyroidism and to predict progression to ophthalmopathy. In total, around 140 blood samples were TCR-sequenced: 40 to 45 ophthalmopathy, some 80 hyperthyroidism and 17 hyperthyroidism-to-ophthalmopathy patients. To explore V-J signatures that separate ophthalmopathy from hyperthyroidism, a discovery set of 95 to 100 patients was enrolled, consisting of about 41 with ophthalmopathy and roughly 60 with stable hyperthyroidism. An independent validation cohort was composed of about 20 hyperthyroidism patients and 17 patients who later progressed from hyperthyroidism to ophthalmopathy. T-cell repertoires of thyroid tissue and blood were compared in 5 or 6 hyperthyroidism patients. Following sampling, methimazole starting at 30 mg daily was administered to hyperthyroidism patients, and high-dose intravenous methylprednisolone was administered to ophthalmopathy patients.

The CDR3, from cysteine to phenylalanine, totals 15 residues. Left in the record is the CDR3 DNA by itself, 45 bases read in frame from the first base. Looking up the germline V gene (reference sequence) yields CDR1 SEHNR and CDR2 FQNEAQ. V is clipped by 4 bases and J by 7 bases, and the sequence between their germline boundaries is 14 bases long. Overall results and qualifications from the work: Ophthalmopathy was separated from stable hyperthyroidism by the 13-signature model with around 89% sensitivity and roughly 83% specificity in cross-validation and with 80%/75% in the test set. No statistical method was used to set the sample size in advance, and the investigators knew which group each participant was assigned to. In validation, the model predicted ophthalmopathy progression with more than 55% sensitivity and about 77% specificity; more than ten predicted patients were CT-confirmed with GO in a median of about 6.2 months. Most expanded thyroid clonotypes with frequency above 0.001 were also detected in blood, suggesting blood repertoires may reflect the thyroid immune response.

For repertoire sequencing, the TCR beta CDR3 regions were amplified from RNA transcripts. A first-round RT-PCR used HTBI primers with the Qiagen OneStep RT-PCR kit, followed by a second-round multiplex PCR, size selection and purification. Sequencing of the libraries was carried out on an Illumina HiSeq2000 in paired-end mode with 100 bp reads. Regarding the original processing steps: Reads were processed with SOAPnuke, discarding reads with adapters, uncalled bases, mean Phred below 15, or no exact constant-primer or identifier match. COPE v1.2.5 was used to merge high-quality paired reads. Clonotypes were defined as unique nucleotide sequences and were aligned to IMGT TRB V, D and J references using MiTCR v1.1. The analysis was limited to V-J combinations with a frequency above 0.0001, which together covered approximately 99% of the repertoires. A TCR clonal expansion and chaos score per V-J combination was defined as the ratio of F50 clonal expansion to chaos observed in the TCRdist matrix. Welch's t-statistics and random forest were used to reduce features to 13 V-J combinations, which were fed into a naive Bayes classifier. The Morisita-Horn index was used to measure how similar the thyroid and blood repertoires were. Using fastp at Q25 and MiXCR, TCRdb reprocessed the public reads and kept productive beta chains. Rows with a matching CDR3 protein are joined into one entry that keeps the most common DNA and genes. The V and J calls and clone size are TCRdb's, not the authors'. The sample data list about 740,000 distinct CDR3 sequences, and roughly 41% of these were observed just once. The top ten hold roughly 45% of the sample.

As for this clonotype: It lacks a known antigen. No base qualities exist here, and no much larger clone lies one base off it.

The ophthalmopathy patients had moderately to severely active disease, with a Clinical Activity Score of 3 or higher, a NOSPECS grade of 4 or higher, and a disease duration of less than 3 months. Patients with other autoimmune diseases, uncontrolled infections, pregnancy or lactation were excluded from the study. Clinical symptoms, serum thyroxine, TRAb, thyroid ultrasound and orbital computed tomography formed the basis of the diagnosis. Ficoll-Paque density gradient centrifugation was used to isolate PBMCs from 8.5 to 10 ml of fresh peripheral blood. Total RNA was extracted using Trizol reagent, and RNA quality was checked on an Agilent 2100 Bioanalyzer.

This receptor was obtained from an adult man with Graves' ophthalmopathy. Specimen: peripheral blood. The rearrangement combines TRBV7-9 with TRBJ1-6; no D gene can be assigned with confidence. Here is the DNA: TGTGCCAGCAGCTCCCCGGGGTTGGGCAATTCACCCCTCCACTTT. This gives the protein CASSSPGLGNSPLHF.